Listed here are 20 T cell receptor beta chains from one sample, sequenced in a study of neurological immune-mediated disorders (dated by TCRdb to between 2017 and 2020). Libraries were made using 5' RACE. Data came from an Illumina HiSeq 2500. TCRdb reprocessing: public reads trimmed at Q25 with fastp, clones called with MiXCR, in-frame beta chains kept. Duplicate CDR3 protein sequences are folded into a single record with the most common DNA and genes. For this sample the table gives approximately 80,000 distinct CDR3 sequences, of which more than 5% were detected only once. The ten largest clonotypes hold over 6.5% of the sample. The sample's time point, from its label and the paper: longitudinal time-point 2. Sequencing was performed on PBMCs. These receptors came from a woman aged 60-70 years with multiple sclerosis.

This clonotype was counted at least ten times. V usage is TRBV25-1 and J usage is TRBJ1-6; 7 bases agree with TRBD1. J gave up 14 bases and V 3 bases, and 7 bases lay outside the gene matches. Germline V gene data show CDR1 as MGHDK and CDR2 as SYGVNS. CDR3 length equals 13 residues. CDR3 in DNA: TGTGCCAGCAGTGACCAGGGGGTTAGGGCCCTCCACTTT. It yields the protein CASSDQGVRALHF.

This clonotype was observed a handful of times. The gene calls are TRBV20-1 and TRBJ2-3, with D maybe TRBD2 (5 bases). V was clipped by 5 bases and J by 6 bases, with 12 bases between them. CDR1 DFQATT and CDR2 SNEGSKA come from the germline V gene (reference sequence). The length of the CDR3 is 12 residues. The chain's CDR3 is CSALTRSDTQYF. Written as DNA, the CDR3 is TGCAGTGCTCTAACTAGGTCCGATACGCAGTATTTT.

This clonotype was found many times. J is TRBJ2-1 and V is TRBV5-1; D possibly matches TRBD1 or TRBD2 (5 bases each). Looked up from germline, CDR1 is SGHRS and CDR2 is YFSETQ. V lost 4 bases, J lost 8 bases, and 19 bases lay in between. The CDR3 is made up of 15 amino acids. The CDR3 is CASSRDRGDGDEQFF. The CDR3 DNA sequence: TGCGCCAGCAGCAGGGATCGTGGGGACGGCGATGAGCAGTTCTTC.

This clonotype came up many times. The chain joins TRBV2 to TRBJ2-1; D remains unclear. The ends were cut back, 3 bases at V and 0 bases at J, with 9 bases in the middle. Germline assignment: CDR1 SNHLY and CDR2 FYNNEI. The CDR3 runs to 15 residues. DNA for the CDR3: TGTGCCAGCAGTGACGACATTCGCTCCTACAATGAGCAGTTCTTC. Translation gives CASSDDIRSYNEQFF.

The sample holds many counts of this clonotype. This sequence joins TRBV20-1 and TRBJ1-2; no clear D. Looked up from germline, CDR1 is DFQATT and CDR2 is SNEGSKA (reference sequence). This CDR3 contains 11 residues. The V end was cut by 5 bases, the J end by 6 bases, with 10 bases between. The CDR3, as DNA: TGCAGTGCTGCTGAGGTTCATGGCTACACCTTC. It specifies CSAAEVHGYTF.

This chain joins TRBV20-1 and TRBJ2-6; 16 positions match TRBD2. V was clipped by 6 bases and J by 3 bases; unmatched bases: 14. Germline values: CDR1 DFQATT, CDR2 SNEGSKA (reference sequence). This CDR3 is built from 20 residues. CDR3 in amino acids: CSAPGLAGGPISYGANVLTF. As DNA, the CDR3 is TGCAGTGCCCCGGGACTAGCGGGGGGGCCAATTTCATATGGGGCCAACGTCCTGACTTTC.

This clonotype appeared many times. The gene calls are TRBV5-1 and TRBJ2-1, with 8 bases identical to TRBD1. With 0 bases clipped from V and 6 bases from J, the junction kept 2 bases outside the gene matches. CDR1 and CDR2 (germline): SGHRS, YFSETQ. This CDR3 region has 14 residues. CDR3 loop: CASSLGQGANEQFF. The CDR3 DNA follows: TGCGCCAGCAGCTTGGGGCAGGGGGCCAATGAGCAGTTCTTC.

In this sample, this clonotype turned up many times. The V and J genes are TRBV6-5 and TRBJ1-1; 10 nucleotides line up with TRBD1. Germline values: CDR1 MNHEY, CDR2 SVGAGI. Trimming at V came to 0 bases and at J to 11 bases, leaving 12 bases not matched to a gene. This CDR3 is 16 amino acids long. CDR3 coding DNA: TGTGCCAGCAGTTACTCCGCCGGGACAGGGGACTGGAGTGCTTTCTTT. Encoded protein: CASSYSAGTGDWSAFF.

This clonotype turned up a few times. The chain combines TRBV7-9 with TRBJ2-3; 12 positions agree with TRBD2. This CDR3 contains 14 residues. V shed 7 bases and J 6 bases; nucleotides not matched to a gene: 5. The germline V gene has CDR1 SEHNR and CDR2 FQNEAQ (reference sequence). CDR3 bases: TGTGCCAGCAACCCTAGCGGGGGGGTGGATACGCAGTATTTT. This encodes CASNPSGGVDTQYF.

This clonotype has ten or more counts. The V call is TRBV20-1, the J call TRBJ2-3; 8 nucleotides align to TRBD2. V shed 2 bases, J shed 2 bases, and the junction held 6 bases outside the gene matches. Looked up from germline, CDR1 is DFQATT and CDR2 is SNEGSKA (reference sequence). The CDR3 is made up of 15 amino acids. In DNA form, the CDR3 reads TGCAGTGCTAGACCCGCGGGGGGATTCACAGATACGCAGTATTTT. This translates into CSARPAGGFTDTQYF.

This clonotype was found many times. The chain is built from TRBV12-3 or TRBV12-4 and TRBJ2-2; no clear D. Trimming took off 3 bases at V and 4 bases at J, with 12 bases between the two ends. The CDR3 runs 15 residues. CDR3 protein: CASSFGIEITGELFF. CDR3 nucleotides: TGTGCCAGCAGTTTTGGCATAGAGATCACCGGGGAGCTGTTTTTT.

This clonotype was observed many times. This rearrangement joins TRBV5-1 to TRBJ2-3; 13 bases are shared with TRBD2. The germline CDR1 and CDR2 sequences are SGHRS and YFSETQ. V shed 4 bases, J shed 1 base, and the junction held 3 bases outside the gene matches. The CDR3 spans 16 residues. CDR3 sequence: CASSTGTSGGTDTQYF. CDR3 in DNA: TGCGCCAGCAGCACGGGGACTAGCGGGGGCACAGATACGCAGTATTTT.

V gene TRBV27 combines with J gene TRBJ2-3; D call uncertain. Per the germline V gene, CDR1 is MNHEY and CDR2 is SMNVEV (reference sequence). This CDR3 is 17 amino acids long. V lost 3 bases to trimming and J lost 2 bases, with 18 bases between them. The DNA of the CDR3 is TGTGCCAGCAGTTTCGGGTCCCCACGACTCCACACAGATACGCAGTATTTT. Translated, it gives CASSFGSPRLHTDTQYF.

This clonotype was counted many times. The chain carries TRBV5-1 and TRBJ1-2; 11 bases fit TRBD1. The CDR3 contains 15 residues. The junction had 6 bases not matched to a gene; V was cut back by 4 bases and J by 4 bases. The germline CDR1 and CDR2 sequences are SGHRS and YFSETQ. The CDR3 DNA sequence: TGCGCCAGCAGCGAACGGACAGGGGGCAGCTATGGCTACACCTTC. The encoded protein is CASSERTGGSYGYTF.

This clonotype was seen at least ten times. The chain recombines TRBV6-4 with TRBJ2-3; D is uncertain. The length of the CDR3 is 15 residues. The germline V gene has CDR1 MRHNA and CDR2 SNTAGT. V was cut by 0 bases and J by 3 bases, with 10 bases left in between. The DNA for the CDR3 is TGTGCCAGCAGTGACTCGACGGACGGGACAGATACGCAGTATTTT. Translation: CASSDSTDGTDTQYF.

In its sample, this clonotype was seen many times. V gene TRBV4-2 combines with J gene TRBJ1-4; 7 bases align to TRBD1. The CDR3 has 18 residues. Germline loops: CDR1 LGHNA, CDR2 YNFKEQ. V was clipped by 4 bases and J by 0 bases; unmatched bases: 11. CDR3 in amino acids: CASSRAGGRGTTNEKLFF. The CDR3, as DNA: TGTGCCAGCAGCCGCGCCGGTGGCAGGGGGACAACTAATGAAAAACTGTTTTTT.

Ten or more counts support this clonotype. The chain recombines TRBV4-2 with TRBJ1-1; D perhaps matches TRBD1 (5 bases). The V end was cut by 3 bases, the J end by 0 bases, with 11 bases between. The germline V gene encodes CDR1 LGHNA and CDR2 YNFKEQ. The CDR3 covers 15 residues. The CDR3 loop is CASSQLKQVNTEAFF. The DNA for the CDR3 is TGTGCCAGCAGCCAGCTCAAACAGGTGAACACTGAAGCTTTCTTT.

This clonotype was seen repeatedly, ten times or more. V and J are TRBV3-1 and TRBJ2-5; D ambiguous. The CDR3 consists of 13 residues. Germline V gives CDR1 LGHDT, CDR2 YNNKEL (reference sequence). Between the trimmed V and J ends, which lost 2 bases and 2 bases, there was a span of 6 bases. The CDR3 coding sequence is TGTGCCAGCAGCCAACGGGCTCAAGAGACCCAGTACTTC. This codes for CASSQRAQETQYF.

This clonotype was seen a few times. The rearrangement uses TRBV19 and TRBJ2-3; 13 bases align to TRBD2. This CDR3 comprises 17 residues. The V and J ends lost 3 bases and 2 bases, in that order; junction bases with no gene match: 5. Germline values: CDR1 LNHDA, CDR2 SQIVND (reference sequence). The CDR3 region is CASSIRTSGRNTDTQYF. CDR3 coding DNA: TGTGCCAGTAGTATTCGGACTAGCGGGAGAAACACAGATACGCAGTATTTT.

The sample holds many counts of this clonotype. The J gene is TRBJ1-2, the V gene TRBV5-6; the D gene is possibly TRBD1 (5 bases). Trimming removed 0 bases from V and 4 bases from J, with 10 bases in between. Germline CDR1 reads SGHDT; CDR2 reads YYEEEE. CDR3 size: 14 residues. This chain's CDR3 is CASSLGRDGYGYTF. Written as DNA, the CDR3 is TGTGCCAGCAGCTTGGGCCGGGACGGCTATGGCTACACCTTC.